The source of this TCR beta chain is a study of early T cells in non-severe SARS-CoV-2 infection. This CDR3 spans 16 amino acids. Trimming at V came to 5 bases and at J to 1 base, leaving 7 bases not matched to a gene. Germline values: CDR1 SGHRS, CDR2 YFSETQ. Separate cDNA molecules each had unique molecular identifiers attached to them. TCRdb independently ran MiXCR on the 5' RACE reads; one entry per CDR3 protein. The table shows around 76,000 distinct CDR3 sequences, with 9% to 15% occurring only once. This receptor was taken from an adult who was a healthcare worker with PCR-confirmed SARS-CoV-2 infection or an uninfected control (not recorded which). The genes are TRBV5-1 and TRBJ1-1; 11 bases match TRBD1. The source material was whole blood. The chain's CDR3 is CASSSRDRGSNTEAFF. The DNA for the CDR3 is TGCGCCAGCAGTTCTAGGGACAGGGGGTCGAACACTGAAGCTTTCTTT.